This TCR beta chain was sequenced during a study of cytomegalovirus exposure and HLA in healthy donors. Study-wide results and limits: Reportedly, TCR beta sequences accurately predicted HLA-A and HLA-B alleles in most subjects. Previously analyzed data showed that most TCR beta V segments were productive at a frequency of about 90% or about 30%.

As concerns this clone: Antigen specificity is unknown.

PCR primers comprised 60 Vbeta and 13 Jbeta primers. Using immunoSEQ multiplex PCR, the repertoire was profiled, and TCRdb retains in-frame clones only, with some absent. Here the sample spans 130,000 or so clones, 76% being singletons. Germline V gene sequence: CDR1 SGHAT, CDR2 FQNNGV. The CDR3 has 13 residues. V lost 0 bases to trimming and J lost 5 bases, with 6 bases between them. Specimen: PBMCs. The receptor was derived from a female donor in good health and CMV-seropositive. The chain joins TRBV11-2 to TRBJ2-3; D is undetermined. The CDR3 protein is CASSLDRGDTQYF. CDR3 nucleotide sequence: TGTGCCAGCAGCTTAGATCGCGGAGATACGCAGTATTTT.